This T cell receptor beta chain was sequenced for a study of blood T cell repertoires in COVID-19. Overall study: T cells, B-cell-depleted T cells, or PBMCs provided the cDNA or gDNA that served as material.

V gave up 6 bases and J gave up 9 bases, with 17 bases separating them. This CDR3 region has 13 residues. TCRdb's table, derived via immunoSEQ multiplex PCR, lists solely in-frame clones and lacks some. The sample holds about 52,000 clones, just under 90% seen once. The sample taken for sequencing was peripheral blood. This clonotype was obtained from an elderly man with active or convalescent COVID-19. This chain uses TRBV12-3 or TRBV12-4 with TRBJ2-5; a weak D match, TRBD1 (6 bases). The DNA of the CDR3 is TGTGCCAGCAGCGCCCTCCGACAGGCGGCCCAGTACTTC. This codes for CASSALRQAAQYF.